One and the same sample provided the 9 T cell receptor beta chains below, sequenced in a study of T cell responses to AZD1222 COVID-19 vaccine. Repertoires were generated with immunoSEQ multiplex PCR, while TCRdb's copy carries only in-frame clones and drops some. The sample has tens of thousands of clones, roughly 90% seen once. Sequenced here: peripheral blood, sampled 28 days after the second AZD1222 dose. The origin of the receptors is an adult who received the AZD1222 COVID-19 vaccine.

This clone was seen only a few times. This CDR3 reads CASMDGFYGYTF. DNA for the CDR3: TGTGCCAGTATGGACGGCTTCTATGGCTACACCTTC. The chain employs TRBV19 and TRBJ1-2; the D is unclear. The CDR3 has 12 amino acids. V was clipped by 7 bases and J by 4 bases, with 10 bases between them. The germline CDR1 and CDR2 sequences are LNHDA and SQIVND (reference sequence).

This clone showed up just once. The chain joins TRBV18 to TRBJ2-3, with 7 bases identical to TRBD1. CDR1 and CDR2 from the germline V gene are KGHSH and LQKENI. The CDR3 consists of 13 residues. Germline trimming cut 4 bases from V and 4 bases from J; bases unmatched to any gene: 2. The CDR3 DNA follows: TGTGCCAGCTCACGGGGGACAGCAGATACGCAGTATTTT. Residues: CASSRGTADTQYF. Supplemented by reference TRBV18 and TRBJ2-3, the full variable domain reads NAGVMQNPRHLVRRRGQEARLRCSPMKGHSHVYWYRQLPEEGLKFMVYLQKENIIDESGMPKERFSAEFPKEGPSILRIQQVVRGDSAAYFCASSRGTADTQYFGPGTRLTVL.

The chain employs TRBV6-4 and TRBJ1-2; D gene unclear. Trimming took 0 bases from V and 8 from J, leaving 16 bases between them. CDR1 and CDR2 from the germline V gene are MRHNA and SNTAGT. The CDR3 sequence is 15 residues long. CDR3 amino acids: CASSDSSANLRGYTF. The CDR3 DNA reads TGTGCCAGCAGTGACTCATCGGCGAATTTACGGGGCTACACCTTC.

The chain uses TRBV28 and TRBJ2-7; D gene uncertain. Trimming took off 5 bases at V and 4 bases at J, with 12 bases between the two ends. CDR3 size: 13 residues. Germline lookup yields CDR1 MDHEN and CDR2 SYDVKM. CDR3 DNA sequence: TGTGCCAGCAGTAAGGGCCTCTTTTACGAGCAGTACTTC. Residues: CASSKGLFYEQYF.

V usage is TRBV10-3 and J usage is TRBJ2-3; 9 bases agree with TRBD1. This CDR3 comprises 16 residues. Germline V gene data show CDR1 as ENHRY and CDR2 as SYGVKD. V lost 4 bases, J lost 4 bases, and 9 bases stayed unmatched. The CDR3 DNA follows: TGTGCCATCAGTGCATCGGACAGGGGTCACTCAGATACGCAGTATTTT. It specifies CAISASDRGHSDTQYF.

This chain connects TRBV7-2 to TRBJ1-5; TRBD1 aligns across 9 bases. The CDR3 length is 16 residues. Trimming at V came to 2 bases and at J to 5 bases, leaving 7 bases not matched to a gene. Germline values: CDR1 SGHTA, CDR2 FQGNSA. The CDR3 nucleotides are TGTGCCAGCAGCTTATCCTCGGGGACAGGGTATCAGCCCCAGCATTTT. This encodes CASSLSSGTGYQPQHF.

Only a few counts were recorded for this clone. The chain employs TRBV2 and TRBJ2-7; 7 nucleotides align to TRBD1. This CDR3 has 14 residues. V was pared by 1 base and J by 3 bases, with 3 bases of the junction left unmatched. Germline CDR1 reads SNHLY; CDR2 reads FYNNEI. The CDR3 DNA reads TGTGCCAGCAGTGAAGTGGGGACAGTCTACGAGCAGTACTTC. Protein product: CASSEVGTVYEQYF.

This clone was detected only once. The J gene is TRBJ2-7, the V gene TRBV2, with a tentative D call TRBD2 (5 bases). Trimming removed 3 bases from V and 3 bases from J, with 9 bases in between. Germline V gene sequence: CDR1 SNHLY, CDR2 FYNNEI. This CDR3 has 13 amino acids. In DNA, the CDR3 is TGTGCCAGCAGTGACCCCCGGGACTACGAGCAGTACTTC. Protein: CASSDPRDYEQYF.

This chain links TRBV4-3 with TRBJ2-2, with D hard to call. The CDR3 is 14 residues long. V gave up 0 bases and J gave up 8 bases, with 10 bases separating them. Germline CDR1 LGHNA, CDR2 YSLEER. The CDR3 sequence is CASSQESGMGELFF. CDR3 DNA: TGCGCCAGCAGCCAAGAATCTGGGATGGGGGAGCTGTTTTTT.